What follows describes a single T cell receptor (beta chain). Its cognate antigen is unknown. Each donor had approximately 2.5 ml of blood drawn. Every TCR library used 3500 ng of total RNA. Two rounds of nested PCR, of roughly 15 and 9 cycles, were run on TCRalpha and TCRbeta cDNA. TCRdb reworked the 5' RACE reads into one entry per CDR3 protein, no DNA. The sample totals 300,000 to 350,000 distinct CDR3 sequences. The CDR3 covers 15 residues. Germline assignment: CDR1 SEHNR and CDR2 FQNEAQ (reference sequence). The sample originates from a study of monozygotic twins with inflammatory bowel disease. Broader study findings: Lower TCRbeta diversity (inverse Simpson) was seen in IBD patients than in healthy co-twins.

The source is a human donor with ulcerative colitis or Crohn's disease, or a healthy co-twin of an affected twin (not recorded which). The V gene is TRBV7-9, the J gene TRBJ2-7; the TCRdb D gene call, TRBD2, has no DNA to confirm it. The sequenced sample consisted of blood. The CDR3 reads CASSPLGLLSYEQYF. The whole variable domain, remainder taken from reference TRBV7-9 and TRBJ2-7, is DTGVSQNPRHKITKRGQNVTFRCDPISEHNRLYWYRQTLGQGPEFLTYFQNEAQLEKSRLLSDRFSAERPKGSFSTLEIQRTEQGDSAMYLCASSPLGLLSYEQYFGPGTRLTVT.